Listed below are T cell receptor beta chains from one sample, sequenced in a study of blood T cell repertoires in COVID-19. Assay: immunoSEQ multiplex PCR; the TCRdb copy retains only in-frame clones and omits some. In the table there are 250,000 to 300,000 clones, roughly 86% of which are singletons. What was sequenced was peripheral blood. The receptor set was obtained from a woman in her 30s with acute or convalescent COVID-19. The CDR3 runs from the conserved cysteine through the conserved F or W. A D gene is named only where the DNA matches it firmly. Size values are once, few and many counts, or a class for expanded clones, and some rows have none.

D gene	J gene	CDR3 length	V gene	clone size	CDR3 DNA	CDR3 protein
-	TRBJ1-5	13	TRBV12-3/TRBV12-4	once	TGTGCCAGCAGTTTAGAAAGCCATCAGCCCCAGCATTTT	CASSLESHQPQHF
TRBD1	TRBJ1-2	13	TRBV30	-	TGTGCCTGGAGCGCAGTTAACAGGGGTCTCGGCACCTTC	CAWSAVNRGLGTF
-	TRBJ1-1	15	TRBV18	-	TGTGCCAGCTCACCTACCGCATCAGGGGACACTGAAGCTTTCTTT	CASSPTASGDTEAFF
-	TRBJ1-1	14	TRBV28	-	TGTGCCAGCAGTCGTTCCCGGGGGGCGCGTGAAGCTTTCTTT	CASSRSRGAREAFF
-	TRBJ1-1	13	TRBV14	-	TGTGCCAGCAGCCAAGACGTGAACACTGAAGCTTTCTTT	CASSQDVNTEAFF
-	TRBJ2-7	13	TRBV6-5	-	TGTGCCAGCAGTTACTCGACCAGGGACGAGCAGTACTTC	CASSYSTRDEQYF
TRBD2	TRBJ2-1	17	TRBV19	-	TGTGCCAGTAGTATAGCCCCCCCTAGCGGGAGTTTCAATGAGCAGTTCTTC	CASSIAPPSGSFNEQFF
TRBD2	TRBJ2-2	15	TRBV5-4	-	TGTGCCAGCAGCTTGCGGACTAGCGGCACCGGGGAGCTGTTTTTT	CASSLRTSGTGELFF
-	TRBJ2-2	15	TRBV27	-	TGTGCCAGCAGGATTTGGGGCAGGGTACACGGGGAGCTGTTTTTT	CASRIWGRVHGELFF
-	TRBJ2-7	14	TRBV6-6	-	TGTGCCAGCAGTTACGCGACAAGTCCCTCCGAGCAGTACTTC	CASSYATSPSEQYF
-	TRBJ1-5	13	TRBV19	-	TGTGCCAGTAGTATAGATCAAGTAGCAGGGCAGCATTTT	CASSIDQVAGQHF
-	TRBJ1-1	15	TRBV9	-	TGTGCCAGCAGCGTATTGGCAGGGGTGAGCACTGAAGCTTTCTTT	CASSVLAGVSTEAFF
TRBD1	TRBJ2-7	14	TRBV5-1	-	TGCGCCAGCAGCTTGGGACAGGGGGACTACGAGCAGTACTTC	CASSLGQGDYEQYF
TRBD2	TRBJ2-7	15	TRBV7-8	-	TGTGCCAGCAGCTTGTTCCCAGCGGGAGGCCCCGAGCAGTACTTC	CASSLFPAGGPEQYF
-	TRBJ2-5	13	TRBV7-9	-	TGTGCCAGCAGCGGAAGACAAGAAGAGACCCAGTACTTC	CASSGRQEETQYF
-	TRBJ2-2	16	TRBV24-1	-	TGTGCCACCAGTGGACACATAACTAGCACCACCGGGGAGCTGTTTTTT	CATSGHITSTTGELFF
-	TRBJ2-7	14	TRBV10-3	-	TGTGCCATAAGACCGGGATTTGGAGCCTACGAGCAGTACTTC	CAIRPGFGAYEQYF
TRBD2	TRBJ2-2	16	TRBV5-1	-	TGCGCCAGCAGCGCCCTGGGGCGCGGGGGCACCGGGGAGCTGTTTTTT	CASSALGRGGTGELFF
TRBD1	TRBJ1-5	16	TRBV6-2/TRBV6-3	-	TGTGCCAGCAGTTACTCGAGTGCAGGGGGTGGTCAGCCCCAGCATTTT	CASSYSSAGGGQPQHF
-	TRBJ1-6	14	TRBV27	-	TGTGCCAGCAGTTTAATCCAGGGGCGATCACCCCTCCACTTT	CASSLIQGRSPLHF
-	TRBJ2-5	13	TRBV6-5	few	TGTGCCAGCACAACAGGGATATGGGAGACCCAGTACTTC	CASTTGIWETQYF
-	TRBJ2-2	13	TRBV30	-	TGTGCCTGGAGTCTGGGGGGTCCCGGGGAGCTGTTTTTT	CAWSLGGPGELFF
-	TRBJ2-7	12	TRBV2	-	TGTGCGGGAGCTATAGGCTTGGGCGAGCAGTACTTC	CAGAIGLGEQYF
-	TRBJ1-2	15	TRBV5-4	-	TGTGCCAGCAGCTTGTATGGGGGGGCAAACTATGGCTACACCTTC	CASSLYGGANYGYTF
TRBD2	TRBJ2-7	14	TRBV7-8	-	TGTGCCAGCAGCTTCGCGGGAGGTCGCGACGAGCAGTACTTC	CASSFAGGRDEQYF
TRBD2	TRBJ2-5	14	TRBV19	once	TGTGCCAGTAGCCCCCGGGGGGGCCAAGAGACCCAGTACTTC	CASSPRGGQETQYF
TRBD1	TRBJ1-5	15	TRBV6-5	-	TGTGCCAGCAGTTACTCCCTTCAGGGGGATCAGCCCCAGCATTTT	CASSYSLQGDQPQHF
-	TRBJ1-2	16	TRBV19	-	TGTGCCAGTAGTATAGATTTAGAGCACAGCAGCTATGGCTACACCTTC	CASSIDLEHSSYGYTF
-	TRBJ1-5	18	TRBV7-9	-	TGTGCCAGCAGCTTACTGGGGCAGGGGAAGGTTAGCAATCAGCCCCAGCATTTT	CASSLLGQGKVSNQPQHF
TRBD1	TRBJ2-7	15	TRBV5-8	-	TGTGCCAGCAGCTTGCCCAGGGACAGGCCCTACGAGCAGTACTTC	CASSLPRDRPYEQYF
-	TRBJ1-5	15	TRBV27	-	TGTGCCAGCAGTTTAGGGTCGGGGAGCAATCAGCCCCAGCATTTT	CASSLGSGSNQPQHF
TRBD2	TRBJ2-7	16	TRBV4-1	few	TGCGCCAGCAGCCATACTAGCGGGAGGGCCGTGTACGAGCAGTACTTC	CASSHTSGRAVYEQYF
TRBD2	TRBJ2-7	15	TRBV19	once	TGTGCCAGCGAAGAGGGTAGCGGGAGCTCCTACGAGCAGTACTTC	CASEEGSGSSYEQYF
-	TRBJ1-5	15	TRBV27	-	TGTGCCAGCAGTTTATCTGGCGGTAGCAATCAGCCCCAGCATTTT	CASSLSGGSNQPQHF
-	TRBJ2-1	14	TRBV9	-	TGTGCCAGCAGCGTAGGTGGGGGGTTCAATGAGCAGTTCTTC	CASSVGGGFNEQFF
-	TRBJ1-2	15	TRBV11-2	-	TGTGCCAGCAGCTCTAGCCCAGGGACAACCTATGGCTACACCTTC	CASSSSPGTTYGYTF
TRBD2	TRBJ2-1	15	TRBV30	-	TGTGCCTGGAGTAGCTGGGCTAGCGGGTTCAATGAGCAGTTCTTC	CAWSSWASGFNEQFF
-	TRBJ2-7	14	TRBV9	-	TGTGCCAGCAGCGTAGCCGTTAGAGCTTACGAGCAGTACTTC	CASSVAVRAYEQYF
-	TRBJ1-1	16	TRBV10-2	few	TGCGCCAGCAGTGATCCAGCCTCAAGGGGAAACACTGAAGCTTTCTTT	CASSDPASRGNTEAFF
-	TRBJ2-2	22	TRBV4-1	-	TGCGCCAGCAGCCAAGACTTCGAACGAAGACATCATTCCACGGCGACCCCCGGGGAGCTGTTTTTT	CASSQDFERRHHSTATPGELFF
TRBD1	TRBJ2-5	16	TRBV19	-	TGTGCCAGTAGTCCGCGGACAGGGGCCACCCAAGAGACCCAGTACTTC	CASSPRTGATQETQYF
TRBD1	TRBJ1-2	12	TRBV7-8	-	TGTGCCAGCAGCCGGACAGGGGATGGCTACACCTTC	CASSRTGDGYTF
-	TRBJ2-5	13	TRBV5-4	-	TGTGCCAGCAGCTCCCCAGGTGGAGGGACCCAGTACTTC	CASSSPGGGTQYF
-	TRBJ2-3	11	TRBV11-3	-	TGTGCCAGCAGCTCGACAGATACGCAGTATTTT	CASSSTDTQYF
-	TRBJ1-1	12	TRBV3-1/TRBV3-2	-	TGTGCCAGCTCTTATATGAACACTGAAGCTTTCTTT	CASSYMNTEAFF
-	TRBJ2-5	15	TRBV2	once	TGTGCCAGCAGTGAATGGGGCTTAGGTAGCGAGACCCAGTACTTC	CASSEWGLGSETQYF
TRBD1	TRBJ2-7	14	TRBV19	once	TGTGCCAGTAGTATCAGGGGGTCTGGCTACGAGCAGTACTTC	CASSIRGSGYEQYF
-	TRBJ1-4	14	TRBV27	-	TGTGCCAGCAGTTTATGGGGGGAGAGCGAAAAACTGTTTTTT	CASSLWGESEKLFF
TRBD1	TRBJ1-5	15	TRBV27	-	TGTGCCAGCAGTCACAACAGGGGTGGTGATCAGCCCCAGCATTTT	CASSHNRGGDQPQHF
-	TRBJ1-1	15	TRBV19	-	TGTGCCAGTAGTATGATCGACAGACTGAACACTGAAGCTTTCTTT	CASSMIDRLNTEAFF
TRBD1	TRBJ1-3	16	TRBV19	-	TGTGCCAGTAGTAGGGGACAGGGGTTCCCTGGAAACACCATATATTTT	CASSRGQGFPGNTIYF
-	TRBJ1-5	15	TRBV7-9	-	TGTGCCAGCAGCCCAGAGGCAGGGATGAATCAGCCCCAGCATTTT	CASSPEAGMNQPQHF
-	TRBJ2-5	15	TRBV2	-	TGTGCCAGCATTCAAGCGGAGGCCCCCCAAGAGACCCAGTACTTC	CASIQAEAPQETQYF
TRBD1	TRBJ2-3	14	TRBV6-5	-	TGTGCCAGCAAGATAGGGACAGGGATGGCGCGGCAGTATTTT	CASKIGTGMARQYF
-	TRBJ2-5	14	TRBV21-1	-	TGTGCCAGCACCCCGGGACAGAAACAAGAGACCCAGTACTTC	CASTPGQKQETQYF
TRBD2	TRBJ2-1	15	TRBV11-2	-	TGTGCCAGCAGCGGGACTAGCGGGAGTTTTGATGAGCAGTTCTTC	CASSGTSGSFDEQFF
TRBD2	TRBJ2-1	14	TRBV7-9	once	TGTGCCAGCAGGGTTAGAGCGGGAGCCAATGAGCAGTTCTTC	CASRVRAGANEQFF
-	TRBJ2-1	11	TRBV12-3/TRBV12-4	-	TGTGCCAGCAGTTTTAAGGGTGAGGGGTTCTTC	CASSFKGEGFF